This T cell receptor (beta chain) was profiled in a study of blood T cell repertoires in COVID-19. On the study more broadly: The cDNA or gDNA used as material had been derived from T cells, B-cell-depleted T cells, or PBMCs.

Authors' data handling: Researchers report that nucleated cell counts were estimated from reference gene primer amplification. This table comes from immunoSEQ multiplex PCR, and its TCRdb copy is limited to in-frame clones, with some not included. D and trimming were read from the DNA, whereas the V and J calls and clone size are those reported in that table. The sample has 200,000 to 250,000 clones; around 85% are singletons. The CDR3 has 14 amino acids. CDR1 is MGHRA and CDR2 is YSYEKL in the germline V gene. V lost 0 bases and J 3 bases, leaving 8 bases between the germline ends. The gene calls are TRBV4-1 and TRBJ1-1; D is unclear. The sample was peripheral blood. This TCR derives from a woman younger than 45 who had recovered from COVID-19. The CDR3 DNA follows: TGCGCCAGCAGCCAAGATGTCGGGGACACTGAAGCTTTCTTT. It is translated as CASSQDVGDTEAFF.